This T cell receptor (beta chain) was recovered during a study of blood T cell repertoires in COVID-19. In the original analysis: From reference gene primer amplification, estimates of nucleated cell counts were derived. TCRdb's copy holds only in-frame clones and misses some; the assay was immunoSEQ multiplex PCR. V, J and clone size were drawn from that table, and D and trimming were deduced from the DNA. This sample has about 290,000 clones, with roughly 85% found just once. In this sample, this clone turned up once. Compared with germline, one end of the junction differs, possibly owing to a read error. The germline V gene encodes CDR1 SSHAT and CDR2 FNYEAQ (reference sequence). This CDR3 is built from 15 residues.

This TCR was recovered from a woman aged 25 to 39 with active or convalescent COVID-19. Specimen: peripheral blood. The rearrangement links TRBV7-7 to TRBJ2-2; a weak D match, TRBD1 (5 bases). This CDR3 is CASSQTAGYTGELFF. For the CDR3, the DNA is TGTGCTAGCAGCCAGACGGCAGGGTACACCGGGGAGCTGTTTTTT. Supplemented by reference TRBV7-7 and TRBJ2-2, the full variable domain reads GAGVSQSPRYKVTKRGQDVTLRCDPISSHATLYWYQQALGQGPEFLTYFNYEAQPDKSGLPSDRFSAERPEGSISTLTIQRTEQRDSAMYRCASSQTAGYTGELFFGEGSRLTVL.